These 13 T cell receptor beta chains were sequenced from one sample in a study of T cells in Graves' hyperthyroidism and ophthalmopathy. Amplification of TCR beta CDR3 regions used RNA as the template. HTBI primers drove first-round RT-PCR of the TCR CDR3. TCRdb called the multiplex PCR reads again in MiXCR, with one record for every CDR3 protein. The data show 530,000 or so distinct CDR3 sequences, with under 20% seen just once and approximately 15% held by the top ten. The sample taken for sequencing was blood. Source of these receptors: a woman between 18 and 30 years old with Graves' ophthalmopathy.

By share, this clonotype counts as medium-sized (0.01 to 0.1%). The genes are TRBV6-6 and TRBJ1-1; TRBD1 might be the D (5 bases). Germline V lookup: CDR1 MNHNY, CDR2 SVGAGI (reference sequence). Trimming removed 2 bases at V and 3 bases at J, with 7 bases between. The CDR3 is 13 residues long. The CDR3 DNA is TGTGCCAGCAGTTACGGGGGGGACACTGAAGCTTTCTTT. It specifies CASSYGGDTEAFF.

CDR3 nucleotide sequence: TGTGCCACCAGCGCTCCGGGACAGGGGAACACCGGGGAGCTGTTTTTT. Translating it yields CATSAPGQGNTGELFF. The V gene is TRBV24-1, the J gene TRBJ2-2, with 9 nucleotides matching TRBD1. CDR3 size: 16 residues. Looked up from germline, CDR1 is KGHDR and CDR2 is SFDVKD. Unmatched junction bases numbered 6, after V lost 7 bases and J lost 1 base.

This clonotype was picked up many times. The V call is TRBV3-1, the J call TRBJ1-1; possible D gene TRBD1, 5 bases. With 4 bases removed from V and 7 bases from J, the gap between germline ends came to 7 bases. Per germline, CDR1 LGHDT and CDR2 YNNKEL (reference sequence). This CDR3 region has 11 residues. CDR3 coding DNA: TGTGCCAGCAGCCGACAGAATGAAGCTTTCTTT. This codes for CASSRQNEAFF.

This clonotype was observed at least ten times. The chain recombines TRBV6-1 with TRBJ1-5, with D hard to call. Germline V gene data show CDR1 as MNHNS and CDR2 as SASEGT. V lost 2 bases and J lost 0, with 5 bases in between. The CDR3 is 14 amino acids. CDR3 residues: CASSEFYSNQPQHF. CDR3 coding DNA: TGTGCCAGCAGTGAATTTTATAGCAATCAGCCCCAGCATTTT.

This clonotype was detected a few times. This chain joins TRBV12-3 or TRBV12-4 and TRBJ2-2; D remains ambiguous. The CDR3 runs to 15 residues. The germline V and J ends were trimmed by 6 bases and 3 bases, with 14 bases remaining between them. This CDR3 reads CASSRSTRDTGELFF. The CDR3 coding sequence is TGTGCCAGCAGCCGATCGACCCGGGACACCGGGGAGCTGTTTTTT.

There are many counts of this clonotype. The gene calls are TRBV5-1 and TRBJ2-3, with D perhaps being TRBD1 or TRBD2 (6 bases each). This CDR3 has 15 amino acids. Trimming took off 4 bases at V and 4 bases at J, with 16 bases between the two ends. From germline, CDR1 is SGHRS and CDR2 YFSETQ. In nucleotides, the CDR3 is TGCGCCAGCAGCCCTTGGCCAGGGGAGGCAGATACGCAGTATTTT. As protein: CASSPWPGEADTQYF.

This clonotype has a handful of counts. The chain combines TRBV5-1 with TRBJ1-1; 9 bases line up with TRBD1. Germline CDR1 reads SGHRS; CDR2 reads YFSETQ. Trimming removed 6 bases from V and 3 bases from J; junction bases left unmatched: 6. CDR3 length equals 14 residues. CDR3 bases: TGCGCCAGCACCTATGACAGGGGGGACACTGAAGCTTTCTTT. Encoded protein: CASTYDRGDTEAFF. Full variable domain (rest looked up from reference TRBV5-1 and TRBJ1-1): KAGVTQTPRYLIKTRGQQVTLSCSPISGHRSVSWYQQTPGQGLQFLFEYFSETQRNKGNFPGRFSGRQFSNSRSEMNVSTLELGDSALYLCASTYDRGDTEAFFGQGTRLTVV.

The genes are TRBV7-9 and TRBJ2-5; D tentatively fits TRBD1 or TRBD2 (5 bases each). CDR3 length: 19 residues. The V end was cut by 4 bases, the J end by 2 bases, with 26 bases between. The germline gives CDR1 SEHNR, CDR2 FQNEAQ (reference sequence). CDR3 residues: CASSYVTGPLIGPQETQYF. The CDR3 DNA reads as TGTGCCAGCAGCTACGTTACGGGACCGCTTATAGGGCCTCAAGAGACCCAGTACTTC. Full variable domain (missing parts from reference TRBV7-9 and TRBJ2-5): DTGVSQNPRHKITKRGQNVTFRCDPISEHNRLYWYRQTLGQGPEFLTYFQNEAQLEKSRLLSDRFSAERPKGSFSTLEIQRTEQGDSAMYLCASSYVTGPLIGPQETQYFGPGTRLLVL.

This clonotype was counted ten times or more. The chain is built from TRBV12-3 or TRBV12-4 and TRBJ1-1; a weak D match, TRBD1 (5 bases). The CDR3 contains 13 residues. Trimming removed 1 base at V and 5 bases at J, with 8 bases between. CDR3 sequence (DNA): TGTGCCAGCAGTTTAGGCGGGACGACTGAAGCTTTCTTT. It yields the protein CASSLGGTTEAFF.

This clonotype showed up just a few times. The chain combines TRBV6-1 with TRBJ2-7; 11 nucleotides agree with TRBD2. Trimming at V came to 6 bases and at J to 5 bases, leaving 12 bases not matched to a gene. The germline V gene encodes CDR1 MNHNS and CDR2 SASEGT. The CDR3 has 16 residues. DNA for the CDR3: TGTGCCAGCAGAGGAGTCTCGACTAGCGGGGTTGACGAGCAGTACTTC. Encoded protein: CASRGVSTSGVDEQYF.

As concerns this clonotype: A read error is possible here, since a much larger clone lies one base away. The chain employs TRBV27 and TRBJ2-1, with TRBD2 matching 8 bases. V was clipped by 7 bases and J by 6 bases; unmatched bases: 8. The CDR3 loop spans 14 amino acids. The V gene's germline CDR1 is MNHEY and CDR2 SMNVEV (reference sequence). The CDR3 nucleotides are TGTGCCAGCACCTGGGGCGGGGGGATCAATGAGCAGTTCTTC. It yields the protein CASTWGGGINEQFF.

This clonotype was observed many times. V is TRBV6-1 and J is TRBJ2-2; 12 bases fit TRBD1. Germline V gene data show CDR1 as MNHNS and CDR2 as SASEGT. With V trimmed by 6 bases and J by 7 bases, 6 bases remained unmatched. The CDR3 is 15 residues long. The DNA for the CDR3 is TGTGCCAGCAGGGGCGGGACAGGGGGCTTCGGGGAGCTGTTTTTT. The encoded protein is CASRGGTGGFGELFF.

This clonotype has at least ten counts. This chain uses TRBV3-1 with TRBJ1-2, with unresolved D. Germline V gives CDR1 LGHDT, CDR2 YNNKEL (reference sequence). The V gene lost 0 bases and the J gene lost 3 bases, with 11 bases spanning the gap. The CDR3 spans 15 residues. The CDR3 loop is CASSQESRNYYGYTF. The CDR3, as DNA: TGTGCCAGCAGCCAAGAGTCCCGAAACTACTATGGCTACACCTTC.